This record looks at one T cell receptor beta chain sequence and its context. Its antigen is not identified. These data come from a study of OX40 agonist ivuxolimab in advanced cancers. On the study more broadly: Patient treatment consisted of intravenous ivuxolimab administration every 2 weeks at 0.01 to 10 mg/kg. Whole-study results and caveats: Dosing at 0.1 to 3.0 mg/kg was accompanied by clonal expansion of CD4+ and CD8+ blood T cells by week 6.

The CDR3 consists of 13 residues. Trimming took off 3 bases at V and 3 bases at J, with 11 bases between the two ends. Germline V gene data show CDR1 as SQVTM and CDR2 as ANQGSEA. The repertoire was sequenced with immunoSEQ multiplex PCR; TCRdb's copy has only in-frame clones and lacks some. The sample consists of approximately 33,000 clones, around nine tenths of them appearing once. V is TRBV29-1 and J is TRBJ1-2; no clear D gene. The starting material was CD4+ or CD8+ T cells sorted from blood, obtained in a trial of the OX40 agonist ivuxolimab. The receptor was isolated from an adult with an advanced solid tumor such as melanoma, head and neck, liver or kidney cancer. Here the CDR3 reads CSVERGLDYGYTF. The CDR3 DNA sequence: TGCAGCGTTGAGCGGGGTCTGGACTATGGCTACACCTTC.